This is a list of T cell receptor beta chains from one sample in a study of chemoradiotherapy in HPV16-positive cancers. TCRdb keeps only in-frame clones here, not all; method: immunoSEQ multiplex PCR. This table has about 5,400 clones, less than 85% appearing once. The sample in question was tumor tissue, obtained from a patient who underwent chemoradiotherapy. These receptors originate from a human donor with HPV-associated anogenital cancer. The CDR3 runs from the conserved cysteine through the conserved F or W. The order of the fields is D gene, clone size, J gene, V gene, CDR3 DNA, CDR3 protein. A D gene is named only where the DNA matches it firmly. Size values are once, few and many counts, or a class for expanded clones, and some rows have none.

>-|-|TRBJ1-2|TRBV5-6
TGTGCCAGCAGCTTGCCCCGACAGTATGGCTACACCTTC
CASSLPRQYGYTF
>-|-|TRBJ1-2|TRBV19
TGTGCCAGTAGCCAAGATCGTGTCCTTGGCTACACCTTC
CASSQDRVLGYTF
>-|-|TRBJ2-1|TRBV2
TGTGCCAGCAGTGAAACGGCTAGTGAGTTCTTC
CASSETASEFF
>-|-|TRBJ1-1|TRBV2
TGTGCCAGCGGCAAGGGGGTCGGGGAAACCACTGAAGCTTTCTTT
CASGKGVGETTEAFF
>-|few|TRBJ2-3|TRBV15
TGTGCCACCCGAACTTCCCGCACAGATACGCAGTATTTT
CATRTSRTDTQYF
>-|-|TRBJ1-2|TRBV25-1
TGTGCCAGCAGTGAATCTAGGGTCGGCTCCTTATTCTACACCTTC
CASSESRVGSLFYTF
>-|-|TRBJ2-5|TRBV5-4
TGTGCCAGCAGCTTGGAAGTTTTCGGGTCCCAGTACTTC
CASSLEVFGSQYF
>-|once|TRBJ1-5|TRBV2
TGTGCCAGCAGTACCGGGACCTCCAAGACGGAGCCCCAGCATTTT
CASSTGTSKTEPQHF
>-|-|TRBJ1-2|TRBV29-1
TGCAGCGTTATAAGAGGCTACACCTTC
CSVIRGYTF
>-|few|TRBJ1-1|TRBV20-1
TGCAGTGCTAGAGGGGCGACTGAAGCTTTCTTT
CSARGATEAFF
>-|-|TRBJ2-1|TRBV5-1
TGCGCCAGCAGCTCTGACCTTTGGGGGAACAATGAGCAGCTCTTC
CASSSDLWGNNEQLF
>-|few|TRBJ2-6|TRBV5-4
TGTGCCAGCAGCTTGTGGGGAGCTGGGGCCAACGTCCTGACTTTC
CASSLWGAGANVLTF
>-|-|TRBJ1-3|TRBV5-4
TGTGCCAGCAGCTCGTTAGGGACAACTAATGGAAACACCATATATTTT
CASSSLGTTNGNTIYF
>TRBD1|-|TRBJ1-1|TRBV5-4
TGTGCCAGCAGCCCGATGGACAGGGGGTACACTGAAGCTTTCTTT
CASSPMDRGYTEAFF
>TRBD1|-|TRBJ1-4|TRBV2
TGTGCCAGTTATAGGGGGACAGGGAGTGAAAAACTGTTTTTT
CASYRGTGSEKLFF
>-|-|TRBJ1-2|TRBV28
TGTGCCAGCAGTCCGCGTGGGCAGGGTAACTATGGCTACACCTTC
CASSPRGQGNYGYTF
>TRBD1|-|TRBJ1-5|TRBV5-6
TGTGCCAGCAGCTTCTATTACAGGGGACTAAATCAGCCCCAGCATTTT
CASSFYYRGLNQPQHF
>-|-|TRBJ1-1|TRBV9
TGTGCCAGCAGCCGGGGGCGGACGAACACTGAAGCTTTCTTT
CASSRGRTNTEAFF
>-|-|TRBJ1-2|TRBV19
TGTGCCAGTAGTCTCGGACCGGTGGGCTACACCTTC
CASSLGPVGYTF
>TRBD1|-|TRBJ1-1|TRBV10-3
TGTGCCATAACAGGGGGCCAGAACACTGAAGCTTTCTTT
CAITGGQNTEAFF
>TRBD2|-|TRBJ2-3|TRBV5-4
TGTGCCAGCAGGAGCGGGGGCGCAGATACGCAGTATTTT
CASRSGGADTQYF
>-|once|TRBJ1-1|TRBV19
TGTGCCAGTAGTGCGACACTCTGGGGGAACACTGAAGCTTTCTTT
CASSATLWGNTEAFF
>-|-|TRBJ1-1|TRBV10-3
TGTGCCATCAATTCCGCTGGGCGGACTGAAGCTTTCTTT
CAINSAGRTEAFF
>TRBD1|-|TRBJ2-1|TRBV11-3
TGTGCCAGCAGCGAGGGGGGACAGGCCTACAATGAGCAGTTCTTC
CASSEGGQAYNEQFF
>TRBD1|-|TRBJ2-5|TRBV6-1
TGTGCCAGCAGTGCCCGGGACAGGGGACGGGCAGAGACCCAGTACTTC
CASSARDRGRAETQYF
>-|-|TRBJ1-2|TRBV6-1
TGTGCCACCGCTCGGGTTAACTATGGCTACACCTTC
CATARVNYGYTF
>TRBD1|-|TRBJ1-2|TRBV7-3
TGTGCCAGCAGCCCCCGGACAGGGGAGGGTGGCTACACCTTC
CASSPRTGEGGYTF
>-|-|TRBJ1-2|TRBV5-6
TGTGCCAGCAGAACAGGGAACTATGGCTACACCTTC
CASRTGNYGYTF
>-|-|TRBJ1-5|TRBV15
TGTGCCACCAGCAGAGATGTATTGTGGGTAGGGAATCAGCCCCAGCATTTT
CATSRDVLWVGNQPQHF
>-|-|TRBJ2-3|TRBV13
TGTGCCAGCAGCCCGGGACCAGATACGCAGTATTTT
CASSPGPDTQYF
>-|-|TRBJ2-7|TRBV5-1
TGCGCCAGCAGCTCCAGTCTAAGCTCCTACGAGCAGTACTTC
CASSSSLSSYEQYF
>-|-|TRBJ1-1|TRBV7-3
TGTGCCAGCAGCCCCAATGGGGGGAACACTGAAGCTTTCTTT
CASSPNGGNTEAFF
>TRBD1|-|TRBJ1-5|TRBV2
TGTGCCAGCAGTGAAGATATCGGGACAGGGGATCAGCCCCAGCATTTT
CASSEDIGTGDQPQHF
>-|-|TRBJ2-1|TRBV19
TGTGCCAGTACAGGACCATCCTCCTACAATGAGCAGTTCTTC
CASTGPSSYNEQFF
>-|-|TRBJ1-5|TRBV5-4
TGTGCCAGCAGCCAATGGCGGAGTCAGCCCCAGCATTTT
CASSQWRSQPQHF
>TRBD1|-|TRBJ2-1|TRBV4-2
TGTGCCAGCAGTCTCCCGGGACAGGGAAAAGGTGAGCAGTTCTTC
CASSLPGQGKGEQFF
>-|-|TRBJ2-5|TRBV6-1
TGTGCCAGCAGTGAATCAGAGACCCAGTACTTC
CASSESETQYF
>-|-|TRBJ2-3|TRBV19
TGTGCCAATAGTTGGACGCAGCGGGCGATCACAGATACGCAGTATTTT
CANSWTQRAITDTQYF
>-|-|TRBJ1-1|TRBV5-3
TGTGCCAGAAGCCCGGCGGAGGGGGAAATGAACACTGAAGCTTTCTTT
CARSPAEGEMNTEAFF
>-|few|TRBJ2-6|TRBV12-5
TGTGCTAGTGGTCATGTGACTGCAGGACAAAGTCGGGCCAACGTCCTGACTTTC
CASGHVTAGQSRANVLTF
>-|-|TRBJ2-3|TRBV7-9
TGTGCCAGCAGCTTATTAAATACGCAGTATTTT
CASSLLNTQYF